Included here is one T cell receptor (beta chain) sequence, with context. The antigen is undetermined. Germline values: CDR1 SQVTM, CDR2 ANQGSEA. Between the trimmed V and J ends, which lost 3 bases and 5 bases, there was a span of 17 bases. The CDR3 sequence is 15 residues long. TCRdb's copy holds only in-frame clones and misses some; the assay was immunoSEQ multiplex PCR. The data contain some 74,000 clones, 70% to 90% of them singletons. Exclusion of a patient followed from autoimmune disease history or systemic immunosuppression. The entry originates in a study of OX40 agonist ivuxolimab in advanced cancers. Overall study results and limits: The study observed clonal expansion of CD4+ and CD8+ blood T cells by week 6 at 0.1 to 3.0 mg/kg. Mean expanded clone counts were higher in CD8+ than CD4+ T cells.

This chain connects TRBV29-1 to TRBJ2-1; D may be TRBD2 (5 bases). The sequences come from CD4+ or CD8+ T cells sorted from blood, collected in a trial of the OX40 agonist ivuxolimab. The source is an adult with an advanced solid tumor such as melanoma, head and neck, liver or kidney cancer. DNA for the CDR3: TGCAGCGTTGACGGGAAACTAAACACCAACAATGAGCAGTTCTTC. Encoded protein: CSVDGKLNTNNEQFF.